The rows below give T cell receptor beta chains drawn from one sample of a study of CDR3 diversity in severe acne. TCRdb re-derived calls from the PCR reads in MiXCR, one entry per CDR3 protein. The repertoire consists of about 97,000 distinct CDR3 sequences, with approximately 47% occurring once and the leading ten covering 9.5% to 15%. Sequenced: blood. These TCRs come from a male donor with acne. CDR3s include the opening cysteine and the closing phenylalanine or tryptophan. Each record gives: J gene, clone size, V gene, D gene, CDR3 DNA, CDR3 protein. D genes are given only for firm matches. Rows give clone size only sometimes, using once, few, many, or a class for an expanded clone.

j_gene: TRBJ2-7
abundance: -
v_gene: TRBV20-1
d_gene: TRBD2
CDR3nt: TGCAGTGCTAGGAGGCTAGCGGAGGCCTACGAGCAGTACTTC
CDR3aa: CSARRLAEAYEQYF

j_gene: TRBJ2-7
abundance: -
v_gene: TRBV7-2
d_gene: TRBD1
CDR3nt: TGTGCCAGCAGCCGCCGGGACAGGGGAGGGTACGAGCAGTACTTC
CDR3aa: CASSRRDRGGYEQYF

j_gene: TRBJ2-3
abundance: once
v_gene: TRBV20-1
d_gene: TRBD2
CDR3nt: TGCAGTGCTGCCGGGACTAGCGGGGGCACAGATACGCAGTATTTT
CDR3aa: CSAAGTSGGTDTQYF

j_gene: TRBJ2-1
abundance: -
v_gene: TRBV20-1
d_gene: TRBD1
CDR3nt: TGCAGTGCAGAGACAGGGGCGACCTACGAGCAGTTCTTC
CDR3aa: CSAETGATYEQFF

j_gene: TRBJ2-3
abundance: -
v_gene: TRBV20-1
d_gene: TRBD2
CDR3nt: TGCAGTGCTAGGGCGGGGGGGCCTACGAATGCAGATACGCAGTATTTT
CDR3aa: CSARAGGPTNADTQYF

j_gene: TRBJ2-6
abundance: -
v_gene: TRBV7-9
d_gene: -
CDR3nt: TGTGCCAGCAGCACCGTAACCGGGACCAAATCCTCTGGGGCCAACGTCCTGACTTTC
CDR3aa: CASSTVTGTKSSGANVLTF

j_gene: TRBJ2-5
abundance: many
v_gene: TRBV2
d_gene: -
CDR3nt: TGTGCCAGCAACCAGTTAGGTTCAGAGACCCAGTACTTC
CDR3aa: CASNQLGSETQYF

j_gene: TRBJ2-1
abundance: many
v_gene: TRBV4-1
d_gene: -
CDR3nt: TGCGCCAGCAGCAGATCCACCTCCTACAATGAGCAGTTCTTC
CDR3aa: CASSRSTSYNEQFF

j_gene: TRBJ2-2
abundance: -
v_gene: TRBV2
d_gene: TRBD1
CDR3nt: TGTGCCAGCAGGGCGGACAGGGACGGCGGGGAGCTGCTTTTT
CDR3aa: CASRADRDGGELLF

j_gene: TRBJ2-5
abundance: many
v_gene: TRBV5-6
d_gene: TRBD2
CDR3nt: TGTGCCAGCAGTAGACTAGCGGGGCGACGGGAGACCCAGTACTTC
CDR3aa: CASSRLAGRRETQYF

j_gene: TRBJ2-5
abundance: -
v_gene: TRBV7-9
d_gene: -
CDR3nt: TGTGCCAGCAGTTTCCAGGCCCCAGCGGGTTACGAGACCCAGTACTTC
CDR3aa: CASSFQAPAGYETQYF

j_gene: TRBJ1-2
abundance: -
v_gene: TRBV24-1
d_gene: TRBD1
CDR3nt: TGTGCCACCAGTTCAACTCCGGGACAGGGTAACTATGGCTACACCTTC
CDR3aa: CATSSTPGQGNYGYTF

j_gene: TRBJ2-7
abundance: -
v_gene: TRBV20-1
d_gene: TRBD2
CDR3nt: TGCAGTGCTCCCTTAGCGGGCAGCTCCTACGAGCAGTACTTC
CDR3aa: CSAPLAGSSYEQYF

j_gene: TRBJ1-6
abundance: -
v_gene: TRBV25-1
d_gene: TRBD1
CDR3nt: TGTGCCAGCACTCACGGGACAGATTCACCCCTCCACTTT
CDR3aa: CASTHGTDSPLHF

j_gene: TRBJ2-5
abundance: many
v_gene: TRBV20-1
d_gene: TRBD2
CDR3nt: TGCAGTGCTAGTAGGACTAGCGGGGGTTCAGAGACCCAGTACTTC
CDR3aa: CSASRTSGGSETQYF

j_gene: TRBJ2-5
abundance: once
v_gene: TRBV5-6
d_gene: -
CDR3nt: TGTGCCAGCAGCTTATTCGAGACCCAGTACTTC
CDR3aa: CASSLFETQYF

j_gene: TRBJ2-2
abundance: -
v_gene: TRBV13
d_gene: -
CDR3nt: TGTGCCAGCAGCTACCGGACAGTCACCGGGGAGCTGTTTTTT
CDR3aa: CASSYRTVTGELFF

j_gene: TRBJ2-3
abundance: many
v_gene: TRBV30
d_gene: TRBD2
CDR3nt: TGTGCCTGGAGCTCTCTCGGGGGGATCACAGATACGCAGTATTTT
CDR3aa: CAWSSLGGITDTQYF

j_gene: TRBJ2-6
abundance: -
v_gene: TRBV7-2
d_gene: -
CDR3nt: TGTGCCAGCAGCCGGAGAGCTTTGACCCTCCCCCCCACTGGGGCCAACGTCCTGACTTTC
CDR3aa: CASSRRALTLPPTGANVLTF

j_gene: TRBJ2-7
abundance: -
v_gene: TRBV7-9
d_gene: TRBD2
CDR3nt: TGTGCCAGCAGCTTAAGACTAGCGGGAGGGACCGAGCAGTACTTC
CDR3aa: CASSLRLAGGTEQYF

j_gene: TRBJ1-1
abundance: -
v_gene: TRBV11-2
d_gene: -
CDR3nt: TGTGCCAGCAGCTCCCGCGACAGGTTTGCTTTCTTT
CDR3aa: CASSSRDRFAFF

j_gene: TRBJ2-2
abundance: many
v_gene: TRBV7-3
d_gene: -
CDR3nt: TGTGCCAGCAGCCCACGGGCCAGCACCGGGGAGCTGTTTTTT
CDR3aa: CASSPRASTGELFF

j_gene: TRBJ1-6
abundance: many
v_gene: TRBV12-3/TRBV12-4
d_gene: -
CDR3nt: TGTGCCAGCAGCTCGGGCAGGGAGGGGTATAATTCACCCCTCCACTTT
CDR3aa: CASSSGREGYNSPLHF

j_gene: TRBJ2-3
abundance: -
v_gene: TRBV7-9
d_gene: TRBD2
CDR3nt: TGTGCCAGCAGCTTAGCTGTTAGCGGGGCAGGAGTCACAGATACGCAGTGTTTT
CDR3aa: CASSLAVSGAGVTDTQCF

j_gene: TRBJ2-1
abundance: many
v_gene: TRBV28
d_gene: -
CDR3nt: TGTGCCAGCAGTCGAGCCGGGCGGGGCTACAATGAGCAGTTCTTC
CDR3aa: CASSRAGRGYNEQFF

j_gene: TRBJ1-5
abundance: many
v_gene: TRBV7-9
d_gene: -
CDR3nt: TGTGCCAGCAGCTTAGCGGGGGGTATCAATCAGCCCCAGCATTTT
CDR3aa: CASSLAGGINQPQHF

j_gene: TRBJ2-5
abundance: -
v_gene: TRBV24-1
d_gene: -
CDR3nt: TGTGCCACCAGTGACGACAGGAACCAAGAGACCCAGTACTTC
CDR3aa: CATSDDRNQETQYF

j_gene: TRBJ2-7
abundance: -
v_gene: TRBV19
d_gene: TRBD2
CDR3nt: TGTGCCAGCGTAGGACTAGCGGGAGGGAACTACGAGCAGTACTTC
CDR3aa: CASVGLAGGNYEQYF

j_gene: TRBJ1-1
abundance: many
v_gene: TRBV14
d_gene: -
CDR3nt: TGTGCCAGCAGCCCAGGACGTGGGAACAGGGAAGCTTTCTTT
CDR3aa: CASSPGRGNREAFF

j_gene: TRBJ2-5
abundance: many
v_gene: TRBV18
d_gene: -
CDR3nt: TGTGCCAGCTCACCTGGACCTGATGAGACCCAGTACTTC
CDR3aa: CASSPGPDETQYF

j_gene: TRBJ2-2
abundance: many
v_gene: TRBV7-8
d_gene: TRBD2
CDR3nt: TGTGCCAGCAGCTCTCGGACTAGCGGGAGGAACACCGGGGAGCTGTTTTTT
CDR3aa: CASSSRTSGRNTGELFF

j_gene: TRBJ2-7
abundance: -
v_gene: TRBV11-1
d_gene: TRBD1
CDR3nt: TGTGCCAGCAGCTCAAGAGGGACAGGCACCTACGAGCAGTACTTC
CDR3aa: CASSSRGTGTYEQYF

j_gene: TRBJ2-2
abundance: -
v_gene: TRBV24-1
d_gene: -
CDR3nt: TGTGCCACCACCCCGGGATCGATCACCGGGGAGCTGTTTTTT
CDR3aa: CATTPGSITGELFF

j_gene: TRBJ2-3
abundance: many
v_gene: TRBV6-4
d_gene: -
CDR3nt: TGTGCCAGCAGTGACTCGGGGGCAGGGGACACAGATACGCAGTATTTT
CDR3aa: CASSDSGAGDTDTQYF

j_gene: TRBJ2-1
abundance: -
v_gene: TRBV15
d_gene: -
CDR3nt: TGTGCCACCAGCAGAGATCTTGGCCGCCGGGATGAGCAGTTCTTC
CDR3aa: CATSRDLGRRDEQFF

j_gene: TRBJ1-4
abundance: medium-sized
v_gene: TRBV4-2
d_gene: -
CDR3nt: TGTGCCAGCAGCCGGCTTAGGGGAGAGGGGAGTGAAAAACTGTTTTTT
CDR3aa: CASSRLRGEGSEKLFF

j_gene: TRBJ2-1
abundance: many
v_gene: TRBV24-1
d_gene: TRBD2
CDR3nt: TGTGCCACCAGTGACTCCGGGACTAGCGGGAGGGCCGTCGTTGACAATGAGCAGTTCTTC
CDR3aa: CATSDSGTSGRAVVDNEQFF